These 5 T cell receptor beta chains came from one sample sequenced in a study of blood T cell repertoires in COVID-19. The method was immunoSEQ multiplex PCR; TCRdb's version includes in-frame clones alone and lacks a portion of them. The repertoire holds fewer than 250,000 clones, with roughly 79% as singletons. Input material: peripheral blood. The origin of the receptors is an elderly woman with acute or convalescent COVID-19.

J is TRBJ1-4 and V is TRBV7-6; 8 bases are a match to TRBD1. The CDR3 contains 15 residues. V dropped 3 bases and J dropped 7; count of bases not matched to a gene: 7. The germline V gene encodes CDR1 SGHVS and CDR2 FNYEAQ. The CDR3 DNA sequence: TGTGCCAGCAGCTTTACAGGGGGAATCGGTGAAAAACTGTTTTTT. Translating gives CASSFTGGIGEKLFF.

The V gene is TRBV7-8, the J gene TRBJ2-2; D is ambiguous. Trimming cost V 10 bases and J 6 bases, with 9 bases left between them. The germline V gene encodes CDR1 SGHVS and CDR2 FQNEAQ. This CDR3 comprises 11 residues. The CDR3 bases are TGTGCCATATCGGTCTCCGGGGAGCTGTTTTTT. Encoded protein: CAISVSGELFF.

This chain links TRBV6-2 or TRBV6-3 with TRBJ2-7; TRBD2 matches at 9 bases. J lost 7 bases, V lost 5 bases, and 9 bases had no gene match. This CDR3 comprises 14 residues. Germline V CDR1 and CDR2: MNHEY, SVGEGT. The CDR3 nucleotides read TGTGCCAGCAGTCTAGCCGCGGGGGGGCGAGAGCAGTACTTC. This encodes CASSLAAGGREQYF.

The genes are TRBV27 and TRBJ1-3; D ambiguous. V was clipped by 6 bases and J by 3 bases, with 9 bases between them. The CDR3 spans 13 residues. CDR1 is MNHEY and CDR2 is SMNVEV in the germline V gene (reference sequence). The CDR3 loop reads CASRVLGGNTIYF. Written as DNA, the CDR3 is TGTGCCAGCAGGGTCCTCGGTGGAAACACCATATATTTT.

This clone has a handful of counts. This rearrangement joins TRBV2 to TRBJ2-1; tentatively, D is TRBD2 (6 bases). CDR3 length: 15 residues. V was pared by 6 bases and J by 4 bases, with 16 bases between. CDR1 is SNHLY, CDR2 FYNNEI, per germline. The CDR3 loop reads CASSLVGRSYNEQFF. CDR3 coding DNA: TGTGCCAGCAGCCTGGTAGGGAGGAGTTACAATGAGCAGTTCTTC.